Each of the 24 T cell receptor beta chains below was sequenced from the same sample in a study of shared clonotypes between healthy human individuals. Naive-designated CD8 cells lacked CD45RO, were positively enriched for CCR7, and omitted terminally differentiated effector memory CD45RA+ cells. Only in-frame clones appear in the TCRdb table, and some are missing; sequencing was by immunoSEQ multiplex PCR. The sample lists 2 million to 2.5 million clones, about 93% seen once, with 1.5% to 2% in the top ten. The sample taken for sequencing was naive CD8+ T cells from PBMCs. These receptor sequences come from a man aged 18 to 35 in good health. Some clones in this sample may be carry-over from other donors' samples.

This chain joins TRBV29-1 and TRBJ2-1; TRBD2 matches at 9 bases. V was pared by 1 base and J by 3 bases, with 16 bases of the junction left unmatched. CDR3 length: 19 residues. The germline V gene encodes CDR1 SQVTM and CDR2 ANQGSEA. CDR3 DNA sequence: TGCAGCGTTGAAGTGTGGGCCACCATAGCGGGAGTGGGCTACAATGAGCAGTTCTTC. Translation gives CSVEVWATIAGVGYNEQFF.

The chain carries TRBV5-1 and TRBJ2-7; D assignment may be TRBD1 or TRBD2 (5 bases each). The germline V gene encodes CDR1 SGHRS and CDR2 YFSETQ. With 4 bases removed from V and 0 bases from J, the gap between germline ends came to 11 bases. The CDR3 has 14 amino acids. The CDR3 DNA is TGCGCCAGCAGCCTGGGACCCAGCTCCTACGAGCAGTACTTC. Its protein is CASSLGPSSYEQYF.

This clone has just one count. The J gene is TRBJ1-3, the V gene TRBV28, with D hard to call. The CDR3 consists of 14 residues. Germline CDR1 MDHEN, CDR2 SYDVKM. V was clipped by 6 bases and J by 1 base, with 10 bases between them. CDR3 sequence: CASSQERSGNTIYF. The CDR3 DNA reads TGTGCCAGCAGCCAAGAACGGTCTGGAAACACCATATATTTT.

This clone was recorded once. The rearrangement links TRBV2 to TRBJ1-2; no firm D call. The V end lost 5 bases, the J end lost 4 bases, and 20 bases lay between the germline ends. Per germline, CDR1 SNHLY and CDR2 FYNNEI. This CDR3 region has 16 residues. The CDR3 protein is CASSRGLPGIRYGYTF. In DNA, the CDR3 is TGTGCCAGCAGTAGAGGCCTCCCCGGCATCCGCTATGGCTACACCTTC.

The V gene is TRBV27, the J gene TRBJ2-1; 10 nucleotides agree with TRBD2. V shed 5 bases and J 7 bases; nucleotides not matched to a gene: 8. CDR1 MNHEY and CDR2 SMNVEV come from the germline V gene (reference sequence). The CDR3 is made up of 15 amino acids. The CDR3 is CASSELAGVANEQFF. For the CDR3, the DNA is TGTGCCAGCAGTGAGCTAGCGGGAGTCGCGAATGAGCAGTTCTTC.

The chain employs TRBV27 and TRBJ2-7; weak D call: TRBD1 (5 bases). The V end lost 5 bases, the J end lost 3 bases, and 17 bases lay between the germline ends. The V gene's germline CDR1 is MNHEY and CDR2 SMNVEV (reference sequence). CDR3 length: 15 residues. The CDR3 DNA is TGTGCCAGCAGTCCCTCGGGTGGGGCCCACTACGAGCAGTACTTC. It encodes CASSPSGGAHYEQYF.

The CDR3, as DNA: TGTGCCATCAGTGAGTCGACTTTGGCCAAAGAGACCCAGTACTTC. It yields the protein CAISESTLAKETQYF. The chain has TRBV10-3 and TRBJ2-5; D remains unclear. Germline-derived CDR1 and CDR2 are ENHRY and SYGVKD. V was trimmed by 0 bases and J by 3 bases, leaving 11 bases between them. The CDR3 contains 15 residues.

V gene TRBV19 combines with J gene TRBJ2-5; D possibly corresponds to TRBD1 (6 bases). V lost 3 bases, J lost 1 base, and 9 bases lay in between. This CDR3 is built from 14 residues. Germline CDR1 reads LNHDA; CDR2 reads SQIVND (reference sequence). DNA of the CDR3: TGTGCCAGTAGTATCCGGGACACCCAAGAGACCCAGTACTTC. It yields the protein CASSIRDTQETQYF.

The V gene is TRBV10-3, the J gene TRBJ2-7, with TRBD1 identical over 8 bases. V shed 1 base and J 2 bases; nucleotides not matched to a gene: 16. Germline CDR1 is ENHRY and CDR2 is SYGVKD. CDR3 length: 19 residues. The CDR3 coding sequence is TGTGCCATCAGTGAGTGGTTGAGGACAGGGACGACGCTTACCTACGAGCAGTACTTC. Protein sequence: CAISEWLRTGTTLTYEQYF.

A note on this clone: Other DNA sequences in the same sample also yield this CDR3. CDR3 coding DNA: TGTGCCAGCAGTTTAGGGCAGCGACCCTACGAGCAGTACTTC. It yields the protein CASSLGQRPYEQYF. The chain has TRBV27 and TRBJ2-7, with D uncertain. V was pared by 2 bases and J by 2 bases, with 10 bases between. This CDR3 comprises 14 residues. Germline assignment: CDR1 MNHEY and CDR2 SMNVEV (reference sequence).

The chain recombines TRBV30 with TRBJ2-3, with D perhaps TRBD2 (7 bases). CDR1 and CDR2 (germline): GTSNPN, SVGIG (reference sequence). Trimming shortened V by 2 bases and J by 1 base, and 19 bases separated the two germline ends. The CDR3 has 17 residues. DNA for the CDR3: TGTGCCTGGAGTCCCCTTCTTTGGGGGGGCGGCACAGATACGCAGTATTTT. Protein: CAWSPLLWGGGTDTQYF.

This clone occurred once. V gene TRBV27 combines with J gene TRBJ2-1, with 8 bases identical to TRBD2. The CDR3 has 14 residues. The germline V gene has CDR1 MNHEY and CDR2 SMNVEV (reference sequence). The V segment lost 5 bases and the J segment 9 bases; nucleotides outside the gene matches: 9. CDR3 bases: TGTGCCAGCAGTCCCGCGGGGGGCGACGGTGAGCAGTTCTTC. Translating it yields CASSPAGGDGEQFF.

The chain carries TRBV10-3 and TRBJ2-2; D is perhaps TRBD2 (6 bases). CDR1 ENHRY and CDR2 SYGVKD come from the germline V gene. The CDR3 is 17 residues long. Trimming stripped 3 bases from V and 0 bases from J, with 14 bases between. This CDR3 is CAISEGWAGSNTGELFF. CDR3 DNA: TGTGCCATCAGTGAAGGATGGGCGGGGTCGAACACCGGGGAGCTGTTTTTT.

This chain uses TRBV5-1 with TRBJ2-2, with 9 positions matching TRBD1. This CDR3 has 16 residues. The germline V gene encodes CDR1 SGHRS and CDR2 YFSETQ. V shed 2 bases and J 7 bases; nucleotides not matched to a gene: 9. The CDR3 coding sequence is TGCGCCAGCAGCTTTTACCCGGGACAGGGTTTCGGGGAGCTGTTTTTT. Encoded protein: CASSFYPGQGFGELFF.

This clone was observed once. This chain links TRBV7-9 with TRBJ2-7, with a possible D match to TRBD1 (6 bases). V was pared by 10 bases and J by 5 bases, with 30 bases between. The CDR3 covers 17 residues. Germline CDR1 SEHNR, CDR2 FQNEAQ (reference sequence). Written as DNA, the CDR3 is TGTGCCACAGCCCGAGCGATCGAGACGGACAGCGTCCACGAGCAGTACTTC. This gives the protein CATARAIETDSVHEQYF.

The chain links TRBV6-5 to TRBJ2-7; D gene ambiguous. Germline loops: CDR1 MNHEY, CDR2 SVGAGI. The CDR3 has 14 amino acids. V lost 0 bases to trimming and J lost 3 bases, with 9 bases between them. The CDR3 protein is CASSYSDGIYEQYF. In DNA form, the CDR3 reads TGTGCCAGCAGTTACTCGGATGGGATCTACGAGCAGTACTTC.

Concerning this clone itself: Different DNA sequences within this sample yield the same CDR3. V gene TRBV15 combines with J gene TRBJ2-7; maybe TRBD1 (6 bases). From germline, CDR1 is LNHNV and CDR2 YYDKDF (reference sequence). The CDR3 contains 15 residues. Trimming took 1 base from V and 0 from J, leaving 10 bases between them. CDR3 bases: TGTGCCACCAGCAGAGCAGGGGCCTACTCCTACGAGCAGTACTTC. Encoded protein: CATSRAGAYSYEQYF.

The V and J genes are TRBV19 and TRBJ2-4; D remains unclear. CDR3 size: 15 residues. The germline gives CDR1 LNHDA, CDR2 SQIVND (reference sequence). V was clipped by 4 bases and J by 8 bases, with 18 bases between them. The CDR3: CASSNGHRLWDIQYF. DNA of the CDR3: TGTGCCAGTAGTAACGGTCACCGCCTTTGGGACATTCAGTACTTC.

This CDR3 reads CASSLILTGREQYF. As DNA, the CDR3 is TGTGCCAGCAGTCTAATCTTGACAGGGCGGGAGCAGTACTTC. The V and J genes are TRBV7-8 and TRBJ2-7, with 7 nucleotides matching TRBD1. The CDR3 has 14 amino acids. V trimming: 6 bases; J trimming: 7 bases; junction bases outside the gene matches: 12. Germline lookup yields CDR1 SGHVS and CDR2 FQNEAQ.

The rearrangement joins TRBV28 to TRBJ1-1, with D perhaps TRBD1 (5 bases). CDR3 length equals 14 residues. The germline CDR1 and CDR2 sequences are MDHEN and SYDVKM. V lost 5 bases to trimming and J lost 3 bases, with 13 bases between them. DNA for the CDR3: TGTGCCAGCAGTAACCGGGGGACCGACACTGAAGCTTTCTTT. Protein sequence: CASSNRGTDTEAFF.

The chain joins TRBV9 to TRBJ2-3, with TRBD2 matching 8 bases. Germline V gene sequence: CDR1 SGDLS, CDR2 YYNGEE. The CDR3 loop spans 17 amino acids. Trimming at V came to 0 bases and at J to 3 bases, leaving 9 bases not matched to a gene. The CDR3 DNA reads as TGTGCCAGCAGCGTAGTCGGTGTAGCGGGGCCGACAGATACGCAGTATTTT. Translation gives CASSVVGVAGPTDTQYF. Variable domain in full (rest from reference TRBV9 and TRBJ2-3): DSGVTQTPKHLITATGQRVTLRCSPRSGDLSVYWYQQSLDQGLQFLIQYYNGEERAKGNILERFSAQQFPDLHSELNLSSLELGDSALYFCASSVVGVAGPTDTQYFGPGTRLTVL.

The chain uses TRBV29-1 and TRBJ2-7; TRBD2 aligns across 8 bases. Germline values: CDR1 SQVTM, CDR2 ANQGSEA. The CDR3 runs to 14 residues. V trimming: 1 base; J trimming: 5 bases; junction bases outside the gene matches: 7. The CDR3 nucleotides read TGCAGCGTTGAAGTTGCCCCGGGGGGGCACGAGCAGTACTTC. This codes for CSVEVAPGGHEQYF.

The CDR3 loop is CASSLELAVSYNEQFF. For the CDR3, the DNA is TGTGCCAGCAGCTTAGAACTAGCGGTGTCCTACAATGAGCAGTTCTTC. This rearrangement joins TRBV7-9 to TRBJ2-1; 8 nucleotides line up with TRBD2. With 1 base clipped from V and 1 base from J, the junction kept 3 bases outside the gene matches. CDR1 and CDR2 from the germline V gene are SEHNR and FQNEAQ (reference sequence). This CDR3 region has 16 residues.

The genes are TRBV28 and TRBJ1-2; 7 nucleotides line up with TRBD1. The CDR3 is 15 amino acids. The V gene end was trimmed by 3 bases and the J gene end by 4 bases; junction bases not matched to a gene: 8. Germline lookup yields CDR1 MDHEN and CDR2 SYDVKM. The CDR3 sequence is CASSFQGGHLYGYTF. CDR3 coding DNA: TGTGCCAGCAGTTTTCAGGGGGGTCACCTCTATGGCTACACCTTC.